The rows below give T cell receptor beta chains drawn from one sample of a study of long-term antiretroviral therapy in people with HIV. The protocol was immunoSEQ multiplex PCR, while the TCRdb copy is restricted to in-frame clones and leaves out a portion. The sample includes about 20,000 clones, about 91% of them seen just once. The sequencing used unsorted PBMCs, collected 2.1 years after starting antiretroviral therapy. The receptors shown here come from a man between 18 and 35 years old with HIV. Both conserved end residues are part of each CDR3. D genes are given only for firm matches. Rows give clone size only sometimes, using once, few, many, or a class for an expanded clone.

>NA|TRBJ2-7|TRBV29-1|NA
TGCAGCGTTGCCCAGGAGTGGGGCGAGCAGTACTTC
CSVAQEWGEQYF
>NA|TRBJ2-2|TRBV9|NA
TGTGCCAGCAGCTCCCCAGTGGGGCCTCTTCTGGCGGGGGCGCTCGGGGAGCTGTTTTTT
CASSSPVGPLLAGALGELFF
>NA|TRBJ1-1|TRBV6-5|NA
TGTGCCAGCAGTTACTCGGTAGGGGGGGGTGAAGCTTTCTTT
CASSYSVGGGEAFF
>NA|TRBJ2-3|TRBV30|NA
TGTGCCTGGAAGGGAGGATACACAGATACGCAGTATTTT
CAWKGGYTDTQYF
>NA|TRBJ2-7|TRBV4-1|NA
TGCGCCAGCAGCCAAGTTCAGGTCTCCTACGAGCAGTACTTC
CASSQVQVSYEQYF
>TRBD1|TRBJ1-1|TRBV10-3|NA
TGTGCCATCAGTTACAGGGGAAACACTGAAGCTTTCTTT
CAISYRGNTEAFF
>NA|TRBJ1-1|TRBV7-8|NA
TGTGCCAGCAGCTTAAAACGGCAGATGAACACTGAAGCTTTCTTT
CASSLKRQMNTEAFF
>NA|TRBJ2-1|TRBV19|once
TGTGCCAGTAGCCCTGGGACATACAATGAGCAGTTCTTC
CASSPGTYNEQFF
>TRBD1|TRBJ2-7|TRBV7-9|NA
TGTGCCAGCAGCCCCCTACAGGGGGCGTCGTCCGAGCAGTACTTC
CASSPLQGASSEQYF
>NA|TRBJ1-4|TRBV5-4|NA
TGTGCCAGCAGCATTGACAGTTCTAATGAAAAACTGTTTTTT
CASSIDSSNEKLFF
>NA|TRBJ1-2|TRBV6-5|once
TGTGCCAGCAGTTACTCCGGCGGACCCTCTAACTATGGCTACACCTTC
CASSYSGGPSNYGYTF
>NA|TRBJ2-3|TRBV5-5|NA
TGTGCCAGCAGCTTGACCCCAGATACGCAGTATTTT
CASSLTPDTQYF
>NA|TRBJ2-7|TRBV27|once
TGTGCCAGCAAGCTTAGTGAGGGACCCTACGAGCAGTACTTC
CASKLSEGPYEQYF
>NA|TRBJ1-3|TRBV4-2|NA
TGTGCCAGCAGCCACCTACAGTTACAGAGCTCTGGAAACACCATATATTTT
CASSHLQLQSSGNTIYF
>NA|TRBJ2-7|TRBV5-1|NA
TGCGCCAGCAGCGCCCGAATAGAGGGTTCCTACGAGCAGTACTTC
CASSARIEGSYEQYF
>TRBD1|TRBJ2-2|TRBV4-2|NA
TGTGCCAGCAGCCGGAGTATCGGGACAGGGAACTTTCGGGGACTGAACACCGGGGAGCTGTTTTTT
CASSRSIGTGNFRGLNTGELFF
>NA|TRBJ2-6|TRBV27|NA
TGTGCCAGCAGCCGACTATGGGACCTTTCTGGGGCCAACGTCCTGACTTTC
CASSRLWDLSGANVLTF
>NA|TRBJ2-7|TRBV6-6|NA
TGTGCCGTTCAACCGGTCAGGGGATTTCCCGAGCAGTACTTC
CAVQPVRGFPEQYF
>NA|TRBJ2-7|TRBV4-1|NA
TGCGCCAGCAGCCAAGGGGGGGGCCGGGACCCGCCGGCCGAGCAGTACTTC
CASSQGGGRDPPAEQYF
>NA|TRBJ2-1|TRBV6-5|NA
TGTGCCAGCAGAAGGACAGTATACAATGAGCAGTTCTTC
CASRRTVYNEQFF
>NA|TRBJ2-1|TRBV29-1|NA
TGCAGCGTTGAAGATCTGTTGGGCCAGAGCTCCTACAATGAGCAGTTCTTC
CSVEDLLGQSSYNEQFF
>NA|TRBJ1-4|TRBV6-5|once
TGTGCCAGCGGATCCCCGGCTCGACTGTTTTTT
CASGSPARLFF
>NA|TRBJ1-2|TRBV4-3|NA
TGCGCCAGCGGCGGGGTTGGATATGGCTACACCTTC
CASGGVGYGYTF
>NA|TRBJ2-7|TRBV6-5|NA
TGTGCCAGCAGTTACAGCAGGGGTACCGAGCAGTACTTC
CASSYSRGTEQYF
>NA|TRBJ2-7|TRBV18|NA
TGTGCCAGCTCACCCCGGGCAGAGAGCTCCTACGAGCAGTACTTC
CASSPRAESSYEQYF
>NA|TRBJ1-1|TRBV6-5|once
TGTGCCAGCAGTTACTCCCCGAGAAGGGCGAACACTGAAGCTTTCTTT
CASSYSPRRANTEAFF
>TRBD1|TRBJ1-6|TRBV19|NA
TGTGCCAGTACCTGGGGGACAGGGAATTCACCCCTCCACTTT
CASTWGTGNSPLHF
>TRBD1|TRBJ1-2|TRBV7-6|NA
TGTGCCAGCAGCCCCTCAGGGGGGTCCTATGGTGGCTACACCTTC
CASSPSGGSYGGYTF
>NA|TRBJ1-1|TRBV19|NA
TGTGCCAGTAGTATACGGGGGCCAGGATATGGGGCTTTCTTT
CASSIRGPGYGAFF
>NA|TRBJ1-5|TRBV7-9|NA
TGTGCCAGCAGCCAACGTGGTTCTGTGGATGCGGTCGATCAGCCCCAGCATTTT
CASSQRGSVDAVDQPQHF
>NA|TRBJ1-3|TRBV11-2|NA
TGTGCCAGCAGCCCACTGCGGGGAGTCCGAAACACCATATATTTT
CASSPLRGVRNTIYF
>NA|TRBJ2-1|TRBV7-3|NA
TGTGCCAGCAGCCTCACGGGCTTAGACAATGAGCAGTTCTTC
CASSLTGLDNEQFF
>TRBD1|TRBJ1-2|TRBV2|NA
TGTGCCAGCAGGAGGGGACAGGGGGATAGTGGCTACACCTTC
CASRRGQGDSGYTF
>NA|TRBJ1-5|TRBV4-1|NA
TGCGCCAGCAGCCAAGAACTCGGATGGGGGCGAGGCAATCAGCCCCAGCATTTT
CASSQELGWGRGNQPQHF
>NA|TRBJ1-1|TRBV6-6|NA
TGTGCCAGCGGTGGGGGGAACACTGAAGCTTTCTTT
CASGGGNTEAFF
>NA|TRBJ1-2|TRBV25-1|few
TGTGCCAGCAGTGAGATTATTTCTGATGGCTACACCTTC
CASSEIISDGYTF
>TRBD1|TRBJ2-2|TRBV29-1|NA
TGCAGCGTTGACCCCGGGACAGGGAACACCGGGGAGCTGTTTTTT
CSVDPGTGNTGELFF
>NA|TRBJ2-2|TRBV6-1|NA
TGTGCCAGCGTACGGGAGCGGGCCGGGGAGCTGTTTTTT
CASVRERAGELFF
>NA|TRBJ2-7|TRBV7-9|once
TGTGCCAGCAGCTTAGGATTGGGAAACTCCTACGAGCAGTACTTC
CASSLGLGNSYEQYF
>TRBD1|TRBJ1-5|TRBV7-2|once
TGTGCCAGCAGCTTGGACAGGGGAAGCAATCAGCCCCAGCATTTT
CASSLDRGSNQPQHF
>NA|TRBJ2-7|TRBV5-5|once
TGTGCCAGCAGCTTGGTGGACGAGCAGTACTTC
CASSLVDEQYF
>TRBD2|TRBJ2-7|TRBV7-9|NA
TGTGCCAGCAGCTTAGCGGGCCTAGCGGAGTACGAGCAGTACTTC
CASSLAGLAEYEQYF
>NA|TRBJ1-1|TRBV9|NA
TGTGCCAGCAGCTCAGGACGCAGGGCGGGGAACACTGAAGCTTTCTTT
CASSSGRRAGNTEAFF
>TRBD1|TRBJ1-4|TRBV19|NA
TGTGCCAGTAGTATAGATCCCCGGGACAGGGGCAATGAAAAACTGTTTTTT
CASSIDPRDRGNEKLFF
>NA|TRBJ2-7|TRBV4-2|NA
TGTGCCAGCAGCCAAGAAGTGAATATACAGGGCGGCGAGCAGTACTTC
CASSQEVNIQGGEQYF